This is a list of T cell receptor beta chains from one sample in a study of blood T cell repertoires in COVID-19. Measured with immunoSEQ multiplex PCR; TCRdb has only the in-frame clones, and not every one. Counted here are under 200,000 clones, approximately 90% occurring once; the ten biggest clones make up around 5.8%. Sequencing was performed on peripheral blood. The receptors were sampled from a middle-aged man with active or convalescent COVID-19. CDR3s include the opening cysteine and the closing phenylalanine or tryptophan. The D gene is left open where the match is weak. Clone size is shown for a subset of rows, as once, few, many or a class of expanded clone.

V gene	clone size	J gene	D gene	CDR3 DNA	CDR3 protein
TRBV6-1	-	TRBJ2-6	-	TGTGCCAGCAGTGAGATGGGGGGAGGATCTGGGGCCAACGTCCTGACTTTC	CASSEMGGGSGANVLTF
TRBV29-1	-	TRBJ1-3	-	TGCAGCGCAAGCCGTGGAAACACCATATATTTT	CSASRGNTIYF
TRBV7-9	-	TRBJ1-5	-	TGTGCCAGCAGCATACAGGGAGGGCAGCCCCAGCATTTT	CASSIQGGQPQHF
TRBV7-8	-	TRBJ1-1	TRBD1	TGTGCCAGCAGCTTACTAGACAGGGTGTCAGCTTTCTTT	CASSLLDRVSAFF
TRBV5-1	once	TRBJ2-1	TRBD1	TGCGCCAGCAGCGTCCGGGACAGCCATCTCAATGAGCAGTTCTTC	CASSVRDSHLNEQFF
TRBV14	-	TRBJ1-1	-	TGTGCCAGCAGCCAAGTCCCAGAGGACACTGAAGCTTTCTTT	CASSQVPEDTEAFF
TRBV11-2	-	TRBJ1-4	TRBD1	TGTGCCAGCAGCCAAGGGACAGCCACAACTAATGAAAAACTGTTTTTT	CASSQGTATTNEKLFF
TRBV6-5	-	TRBJ2-2	-	TGTGCCAGCAGTTACTCGGCAGGGGTTACCGGGGAGCTGTTTTTT	CASSYSAGVTGELFF
TRBV11-3	-	TRBJ2-7	TRBD1	TGTGCCAGCAGCTTAGATCCCCCCGGACAGGGCGGTACCTACGAGCAGTACTTC	CASSLDPPGQGGTYEQYF
TRBV28	-	TRBJ2-2	TRBD2	TGTGCCAGCCTTTCTACGGGAGGGACCACCGGGGAGCTGTTTTTT	CASLSTGGTTGELFF
TRBV13	-	TRBJ2-3	TRBD2	TGTGCCAGCAGCCTTCCGTCGGTAGCGGGAGCCACAGATACGCAGTATTTT	CASSLPSVAGATDTQYF
TRBV28	-	TRBJ1-5	-	TGTGCCAGCAGTTTGGCAGGGGATCAGCCCCAGCATTTT	CASSLAGDQPQHF
TRBV9	-	TRBJ2-7	-	TGTGCCAGCAGCGTCAGCGGAGAGTACGAGCAGTACTTC	CASSVSGEYEQYF
TRBV5-1	few	TRBJ1-5	-	TGCGCCAGCAGCGCGGACGGAGGTCAGCCCCAGCATTTT	CASSADGGQPQHF
TRBV4-2	-	TRBJ1-5	-	TGTGCCAGCAGCCAAGACGGTCATTCACCCCAGCATTTT	CASSQDGHSPQHF
TRBV9	-	TRBJ2-1	TRBD2	TGTGCCAGCAGCGGAACCGGGAGGGCCGTGAATGAGCAGTTCTTC	CASSGTGRAVNEQFF
TRBV28	-	TRBJ2-6	-	TGTGCCAGCAGTTCCCCTCTTTACAGGGCTGGGGCCAACGTCCTGACTTTC	CASSSPLYRAGANVLTF
TRBV6-1	-	TRBJ2-1	TRBD2	TGTGCCAGCAGTGAATCTAGCGGCCTGGGAGGAGTGAATGAGCAGTTCTTC	CASSESSGLGGVNEQFF